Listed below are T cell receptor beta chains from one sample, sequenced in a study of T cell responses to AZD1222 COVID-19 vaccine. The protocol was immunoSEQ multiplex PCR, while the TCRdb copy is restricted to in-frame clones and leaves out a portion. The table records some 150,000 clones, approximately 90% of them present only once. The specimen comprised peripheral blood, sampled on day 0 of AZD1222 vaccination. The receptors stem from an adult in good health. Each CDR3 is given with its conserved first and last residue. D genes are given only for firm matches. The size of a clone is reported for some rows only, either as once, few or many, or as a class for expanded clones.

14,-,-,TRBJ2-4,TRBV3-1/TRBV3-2,TGCCTTGCGAGGGGCGTAGGGCCCAAAAACATTCAGTACTTC,CLARGVGPKNIQYF
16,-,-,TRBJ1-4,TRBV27,TGTGCCAGCCGTGCGTGGGGGGCCGGGGACAATGAAAAACTGTTTTTT,CASRAWGAGDNEKLFF
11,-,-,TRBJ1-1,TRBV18,TGTGCCAGCTCACAAAACACTGAAGCTTTCTTT,CASSQNTEAFF
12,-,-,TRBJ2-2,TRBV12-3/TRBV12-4,TGTGCCAGCACCTCGACTGACGGGGAGCTGTTTTTT,CASTSTDGELFF
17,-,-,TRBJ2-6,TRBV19,TGTGCCAGTAGTTCAGACAGGAGAGGTAAAGGGGCCAACGTCCTGACTTTC,CASSSDRRGKGANVLTF
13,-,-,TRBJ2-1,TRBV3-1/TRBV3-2,TGTGCCAGCTCGAACCCCGCCTACAATGAGCAGTTCTTC,CASSNPAYNEQFF
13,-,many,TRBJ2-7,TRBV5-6,TGTGCCAGCAGCTTGAACCCTCTCTACGAGCAGTACTTC,CASSLNPLYEQYF
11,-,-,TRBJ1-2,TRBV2,TGTGCCAGCAACGTAGCCGATGGCTACACCTTC,CASNVADGYTF
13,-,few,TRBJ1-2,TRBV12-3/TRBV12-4,TGTGCCAGCAGACACGACGGAAACTATGGCTACACCTTC,CASRHDGNYGYTF
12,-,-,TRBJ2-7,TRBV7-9,TGTGCCAGCAGGGGGGTCCAGGACGAGCAGTACTTC,CASRGVQDEQYF
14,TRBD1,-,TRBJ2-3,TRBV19,TGTGCCAGTAGGCAGACAGGAACAGGGGGTACGCAGTATTTT,CASRQTGTGGTQYF
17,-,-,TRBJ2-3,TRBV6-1,TGTGCCAGCAGTGAAGTATGGAGGGTTGGGAGCACAGATACGCAGTATTTT,CASSEVWRVGSTDTQYF
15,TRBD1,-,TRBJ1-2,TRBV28,TGTGCCAGCGCCACGAGAGGGCAGGGGGCGCGGGGCTACACCTTC,CASATRGQGARGYTF